These 22 T cell receptor beta chains share one sample of origin, sequenced in a study of blood T cells in healthy people across ages (dated by TCRdb to the mid-2010s). Libraries came from 5' RACE. A second PCR of roughly 7 to 11 cycles was run with a J-beta primer mix and a sample-barcoded 5' primer. The public reads were reprocessed in TCRdb via fastp at Q25 and MiXCR, keeping in-frame beta chains. Rows matching on CDR3 protein sequence are summarized as one entry with the most common DNA and genes. This sample holds roughly 1.9 million distinct CDR3 sequences; roughly 43% were observed only once. The ten biggest clones cover 23% of the sample. Material for sequencing was blood. These TCRs come from a human donor in good health.

Details on this clonotype: A read error may explain this, as a much larger clone is one base away. The rearrangement uses TRBV6-5 and TRBJ2-3; no clear D gene. This CDR3 is 13 amino acids long. Germline CDR1 and CDR2: MNHEY and SVGAGI. CDR3 sequence: CTSRFGGTDTQYF. The CDR3 region has the DNA TGTACCAGCCGGTTTGGCGGCACAGATACGCAGTATTTT.

Remarks on this clonotype: A read error may produce the germline difference seen at one junction end. The chain combines TRBV28 with TRBJ1-1; no reliable D call. The germline V gene encodes CDR1 MDHEN and CDR2 SYDVKM. This CDR3 region has 16 residues. For the CDR3, the DNA is TGTGCCAGCAGCTTATGGGCAAGGGCACTGGGCACTGAAGCTTTCTTT. It encodes CASSLWARALGTEAFF.

This chain joins TRBV20-1 and TRBJ1-1; no clear D gene. The germline V gene encodes CDR1 DFQATT and CDR2 SNEGSKA (reference sequence). The CDR3 is 15 residues long. Trimming took off 3 bases at V and 0 bases at J, with 14 bases between the two ends. CDR3 bases: TGCAGTGCTAGTGGAGTGGACGTCATGAACACTGAAGCTTTCTTT. Residues: CSASGVDVMNTEAFF.

This clonotype showed up many times. The rearrangement uses TRBV29-1 and TRBJ1-2; D gene uncertain. CDR3 length: 12 amino acids. CDR1 is SQVTM and CDR2 is ANQGSEA in the germline V gene. V lost 4 bases and J lost 4, with 10 bases in between. Here the CDR3 DNA reads TGCAGCGTTGCCGGCCTTACCTATGGCTACACCTTC. Translation gives CSVAGLTYGYTF.

V is TRBV6-2 or TRBV6-3 and J is TRBJ2-1, with 9 bases aligning to TRBD2. Per the germline V gene, CDR1 is MNHEY and CDR2 is SVGEGT. The trim removed 6 bases at V and 5 bases at J, leaving 11 bases unmatched. This CDR3 contains 16 residues. This CDR3 is CASSPGWAGGHNEQFF. The CDR3 DNA reads TGTGCCAGCAGCCCGGGCTGGGCGGGGGGGCACAATGAGCAGTTCTTC.

This clonotype appeared many times. The chain links TRBV2 to TRBJ1-1, with D maybe TRBD1 (6 bases). V lost 7 bases to trimming and J lost 3 bases, with 15 bases between them. This CDR3 spans 14 amino acids. Germline V gives CDR1 SNHLY, CDR2 FYNNEI. DNA for the CDR3: TGTGCCAGCATAACAGGGCCGGTGGACACTGAAGCTTTCTTT. Translating gives CASITGPVDTEAFF.

The chain joins TRBV28 to TRBJ2-7; D gene uncertain. Trimming took off 4 bases at V and 0 bases at J, with 7 bases between the two ends. This CDR3 is 13 amino acids long. CDR1 and CDR2 (germline): MDHEN, SYDVKM. This CDR3 is CASSWSLSYEQYF. CDR3 DNA sequence: TGTGCCAGCAGTTGGAGTCTCTCCTACGAGCAGTACTTC.

The chain couples TRBV2 to TRBJ1-2; D is uncertain. V was cut by 6 bases and J by 8 bases, with 16 bases left in between. In germline, CDR1 is SNHLY, CDR2 FYNNEI. There are 13 residues in the CDR3. The CDR3 sequence is CASRPRVARGYTF. The CDR3 coding sequence is TGTGCCAGCAGGCCTCGGGTCGCGCGGGGCTACACCTTC.

In its sample, this clonotype was seen a few times. This chain connects TRBV27 to TRBJ1-5; D gene ambiguous. The germline CDR1 and CDR2 sequences are MNHEY and SMNVEV (reference sequence). Trimming removed 6 bases at V and 3 bases at J, with 9 bases between. This CDR3 comprises 13 residues. The CDR3 sequence is CASRAGVNQPQHF. The CDR3 nucleotides read TGTGCCAGCAGGGCGGGAGTCAATCAGCCCCAGCATTTT.

This chain links TRBV6-1 with TRBJ2-7; D is possibly TRBD1 or TRBD2 (5 bases each). The ends were cut back, 6 bases at V and 1 base at J, with 13 bases in the middle. This CDR3 comprises 14 residues. CDR1 and CDR2 from the germline V gene are MNHNS and SASEGT. CDR3 in amino acids: CASRQTGRSYEQYF. The DNA for the CDR3 is TGTGCCAGCAGGCAAACGGGACGTTCCTACGAGCAGTACTTC.

This chain uses TRBV4-1 with TRBJ2-7; D assignment may be TRBD1 or TRBD2 (5 bases each). V was pared by 3 bases and J by 2 bases, with 17 bases between. Germline loops: CDR1 MGHRA, CDR2 YSYEKL. This CDR3 region has 16 residues. The CDR3 loop is CASSQGVSAHPYEQYF. The DNA of the CDR3 is TGCGCCAGCAGCCAGGGGGTCAGTGCCCATCCCTACGAGCAGTACTTC.

The rearrangement joins TRBV12-3 or TRBV12-4 to TRBJ2-4; D unclear. The CDR3 sequence is 15 residues long. V dropped 7 bases and J dropped 2 bases, with 15 bases sitting between them. For the CDR3, the DNA is TGTGCCAGCAAAGCAGGCTCGCGGACCAAAAACATTCAGTACTTC. Encoded protein: CASKAGSRTKNIQYF.

The rearrangement uses TRBV4-1 and TRBJ2-3; 9 positions match TRBD2. The germline V gene has CDR1 MGHRA and CDR2 YSYEKL. There are 16 residues in the CDR3. V lost 1 base, J lost 5 bases, and 7 bases stayed unmatched. The CDR3 is CASSQVGGGAGDTQYF. The CDR3 nucleotides read TGCGCCAGCAGCCAAGTCGGCGGGGGGGCAGGAGATACGCAGTATTTT.

This clonotype has just a few counts. J is TRBJ1-4 and V is TRBV7-9; a possible D gene is TRBD1 (6 bases). The germline V gene encodes CDR1 SEHNR and CDR2 FQNEAQ (reference sequence). V lost 5 bases to trimming and J lost 6 bases, with 13 bases between them. The CDR3 is 14 residues long. CDR3 region: CASSRTYRDEKLFF. CDR3 bases: TGTGCCAGCAGCCGAACTTACAGGGATGAAAAACTGTTTTTT. The whole variable domain, filled in from reference TRBV7-9 and TRBJ1-4, reads DTGVSQNPRHKITKRGQNVTFRCDPISEHNRLYWYRQTLGQGPEFLTYFQNEAQLEKSRLLSDRFSAERPKGSFSTLEIQRTEQGDSAMYLCASSRTYRDEKLFFGSGTQLSVL.

The chain is built from TRBV30 and TRBJ2-3; TRBD1 might be the D (5 bases). The CDR3 loop spans 14 amino acids. With 1 base removed from V and 4 bases from J, the gap between germline ends came to 12 bases. Germline V gene data show CDR1 as GTSNPN and CDR2 as SVGIG (reference sequence). The CDR3 nucleotides read TGTGCCTGGAGTGGGGGCAGTACCGCAGATACGCAGTATTTT. As protein: CAWSGGSTADTQYF.

This clonotype came up a few times. The chain links TRBV20-1 to TRBJ2-1; TRBD2 might be the D (5 bases). This CDR3 has 13 amino acids. CDR1 DFQATT and CDR2 SNEGSKA come from the germline V gene (reference sequence). Trimming stripped 4 bases from V and 8 bases from J, with 15 bases between. The CDR3 reads CSAIRRGRDEQFF. Written as DNA, the CDR3 is TGCAGTGCTATCCGACGGGGTAGGGATGAGCAGTTCTTC.

The chain couples TRBV2 to TRBJ2-7, with 7 bases matching TRBD1. V was clipped by 8 bases and J by 5 bases; unmatched bases: 15. Germline V CDR1 and CDR2: SNHLY, FYNNEI. CDR3 length: 15 amino acids. CDR3 loop: CASGGSDRWDDEQYF. In DNA form, the CDR3 reads TGTGCCAGCGGGGGATCGGACAGGTGGGATGACGAGCAGTACTTC.

J is TRBJ2-7 and V is TRBV6-1, with 13 bases fitting TRBD2. The junction had 9 bases not matched to a gene; V was cut back by 6 bases and J by 1 base. The CDR3 has 17 residues. CDR1 MNHNS and CDR2 SASEGT come from the germline V gene. CDR3 nucleotide sequence: TGTGCCAGCAGGGGGGGGACTAGCGGGACGTATTCCTACGAGCAGTACTTC. The encoded protein is CASRGGTSGTYSYEQYF.

This clonotype was recorded a few times. The genes are TRBV10-3 and TRBJ1-2; D is uncertain. V lost 10 bases to trimming and J lost 8 bases, with 14 bases between them. Germline values: CDR1 ENHRY, CDR2 SYGVKD. The CDR3 is 11 amino acids. The CDR3 bases are TGTGCCAGCTCAAGTCTTCAGGGCTACACCTTC. This encodes CASSSLQGYTF.

This clonotype is a singleton in its sample. CDR3 coding DNA: TGCAGCGTTGAGGGCAGGGTGAACTATGGCTACACCTTC. Translating gives CSVEGRVNYGYTF. The chain employs TRBV29-1 and TRBJ1-2; possible D gene TRBD1, 5 bases. This CDR3 region has 13 residues. V lost 3 bases to trimming and J lost 2 bases, with 10 bases between them. CDR1 is SQVTM, CDR2 ANQGSEA, per germline.

The count of this clonotype is one. The J gene is TRBJ2-2, the V gene TRBV7-2; 8 nucleotides agree with TRBD2. J was trimmed by 6 bases and V by 5 bases; bases with no gene match: 11. The CDR3 extends over 16 amino acids. CDR1 and CDR2 from the germline V gene are SGHTA and FQGNSA. For the CDR3, the DNA is TGTGCCAGCAGCCCTCGGCGGGGGGCCCCCCCCGGGGAGCTGTTTTTT. This codes for CASSPRRGAPPGELFF.

This clonotype was detected ten times or more. The chain has TRBV10-3 and TRBJ1-2, with 8 bases identical to TRBD1. V was clipped by 2 bases and J by 2 bases; unmatched bases: 7. Germline CDR1 ENHRY, CDR2 SYGVKD. The CDR3 has 16 amino acids. For the CDR3, the DNA is TGTGCCATCAGTGAGACGACAGGGGATAAGAACTATGGCTACACCTTC. Its translation is CAISETTGDKNYGYTF.